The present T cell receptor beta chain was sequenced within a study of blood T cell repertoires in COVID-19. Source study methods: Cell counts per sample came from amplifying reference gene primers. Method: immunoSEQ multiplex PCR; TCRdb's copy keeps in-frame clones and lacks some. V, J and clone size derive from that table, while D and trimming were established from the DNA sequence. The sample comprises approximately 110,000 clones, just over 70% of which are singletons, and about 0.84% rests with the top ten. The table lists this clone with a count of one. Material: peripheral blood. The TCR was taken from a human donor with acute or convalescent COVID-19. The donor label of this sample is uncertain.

The CDR3 protein is CASKPSTGNQPQHF. The CDR3 region has the DNA TGTGCCAGCAAACCCTCAACAGGCAATCAGCCCCAGCATTTT. This sequence joins TRBV6-5 and TRBJ1-5; unclear D gene. CDR1 is MNHEY and CDR2 is SVGAGI in the germline V gene. Between the trimmed V and J ends, which lost 7 bases and 2 bases, there was a span of 12 bases. The CDR3 length is 14 residues.